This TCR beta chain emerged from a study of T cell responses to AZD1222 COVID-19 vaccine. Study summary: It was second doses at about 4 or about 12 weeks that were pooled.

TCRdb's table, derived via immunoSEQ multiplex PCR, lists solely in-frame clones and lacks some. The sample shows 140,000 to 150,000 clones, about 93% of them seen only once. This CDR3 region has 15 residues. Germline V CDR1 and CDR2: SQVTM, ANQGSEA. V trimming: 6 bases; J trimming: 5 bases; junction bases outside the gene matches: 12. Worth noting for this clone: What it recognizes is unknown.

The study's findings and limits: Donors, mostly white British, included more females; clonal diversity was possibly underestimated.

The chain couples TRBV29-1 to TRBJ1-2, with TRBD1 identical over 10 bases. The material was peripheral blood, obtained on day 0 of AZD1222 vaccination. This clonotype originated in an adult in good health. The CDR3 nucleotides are TGCAGCGTGTCCGGGACAGGGGAAAATTCATATGGCTACACCTTC. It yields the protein CSVSGTGENSYGYTF.